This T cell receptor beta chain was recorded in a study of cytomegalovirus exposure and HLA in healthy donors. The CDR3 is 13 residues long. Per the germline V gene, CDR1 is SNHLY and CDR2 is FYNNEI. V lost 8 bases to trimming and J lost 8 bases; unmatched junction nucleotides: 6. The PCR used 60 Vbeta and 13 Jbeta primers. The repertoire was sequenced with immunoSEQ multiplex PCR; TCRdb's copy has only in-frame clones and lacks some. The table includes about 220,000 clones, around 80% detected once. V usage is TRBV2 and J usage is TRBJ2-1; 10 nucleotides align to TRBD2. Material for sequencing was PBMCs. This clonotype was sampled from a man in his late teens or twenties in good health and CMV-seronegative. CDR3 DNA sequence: TGTGCCAGCTCCGGGACTAGCGTCCATGAGCAGTTCTTC. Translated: CASSGTSVHEQFF.